One sample yielded the 32 T cell receptor beta chains listed below, sequenced in a study of T cells in Graves' hyperthyroidism and ophthalmopathy. Template material for amplifying TCR beta CDR3 regions consisted of RNA transcripts. The HTBI set primed first-round TCR CDR3 RT-PCR. Each CDR3 protein is one row after TCRdb ran MiXCR on the multiplex PCR reads. The table records about 500,000 distinct CDR3 sequences, 14% of them present only once. Specimen: blood. These receptor sequences come from a woman between 18 and 29 years old with Graves' hyperthyroidism.

This clonotype appeared many times. The rearrangement uses TRBV27 and TRBJ2-5; 8 positions match TRBD1. The CDR3 is 14 amino acids. From germline, CDR1 is MNHEY and CDR2 SMNVEV (reference sequence). V lost 5 bases to trimming and J lost 5 bases; unmatched junction nucleotides: 7. CDR3: CASSPQGAGETQYF. The DNA for the CDR3 is TGTGCCAGCAGTCCCCAGGGGGCAGGGGAGACCCAGTACTTC.

This clonotype was seen more than once but under ten times. V is TRBV19 and J is TRBJ2-7, with D perhaps matching TRBD2 (6 bases). V gave up 2 bases and J gave up 0 bases, with 11 bases separating them. Per germline, CDR1 LNHDA and CDR2 SQIVND (reference sequence). The CDR3 runs 15 residues. The CDR3 loop reads CASSIRDSSSYEQYF. In DNA form, the CDR3 reads TGTGCCAGTAGTATAAGGGACTCGAGCTCCTACGAGCAGTACTTC.

This clonotype has more than one count but fewer than ten. The chain carries TRBV19 and TRBJ1-5; TRBD1 might be the D (5 bases). This CDR3 has 16 residues. Germline CDR1 reads LNHDA; CDR2 reads SQIVND (reference sequence). V shed 6 bases and J shed 0 bases, with 15 bases lying between them. The DNA of the CDR3 is TGTGCCAGTAGGCCCGGGGCCCTCTATAGCAATCAGCCCCAGCATTTT. Translation: CASRPGALYSNQPQHF.

This clonotype was recorded at least ten times. This sequence joins TRBV28 and TRBJ1-1; D gene unclear. The CDR3 runs 12 residues. From germline, CDR1 is MDHEN and CDR2 SYDVKM. Trimming shortened V by 8 bases and J by 4 bases, and 11 bases separated the two germline ends. CDR3 coding DNA: TGTGCCAGCGATCCGGGAGGCACTGAAGCTTTCTTT. Amino acids: CASDPGGTEAFF.

This clonotype was observed many times. The chain is built from TRBV2 and TRBJ2-1; D not certain. The germline gives CDR1 SNHLY, CDR2 FYNNEI. The V gene lost 11 bases and the J gene lost 2 bases, with 16 bases spanning the gap. The CDR3 sequence is 14 residues long. CDR3 in DNA: TGTGCCCTCCTGATGGGCGAACCCTACAATGAGCAGTTCTTC. Protein sequence: CALLMGEPYNEQFF.

This chain connects TRBV6-5 to TRBJ2-4; D uncertain. The germline CDR1 and CDR2 sequences are MNHEY and SVGAGI. V dropped 4 bases and J dropped 7 bases, with 11 bases sitting between them. The CDR3 extends over 13 amino acids. CDR3 nucleotides: TGTGCCAGCAGTTTTCCGCCCGGGAACATTCAGTACTTC. It encodes CASSFPPGNIQYF.

This clonotype came up many times. The chain employs TRBV7-2 and TRBJ2-5, with 8 positions matching TRBD2. V gave up 4 bases and J gave up 2 bases; unmatched junction bases: 6. Germline V lookup: CDR1 SGHTA, CDR2 FQGNSA. The CDR3 spans 15 residues. The CDR3 coding sequence is TGTGCCAGCAGCTCGGCCTCTAGCGGGCAAGAGACCCAGTACTTC. Its protein product is CASSSASSGQETQYF.

This clonotype was recorded at least ten times. V and J are TRBV14 and TRBJ2-7, with TRBD2 matching 10 bases. Per the germline V gene, CDR1 is SGHDN and CDR2 is FVKESK. V lost 2 bases to trimming and J lost 3 bases; unmatched junction nucleotides: 4. This CDR3 has 15 residues. The CDR3 here is CASSQILAGDYEQYF. The CDR3 nucleotides are TGTGCCAGCAGCCAAATCCTAGCGGGAGACTACGAGCAGTACTTC.

This clonotype was observed at least ten times. The gene calls are TRBV12-3 or TRBV12-4 and TRBJ1-2; D possibly corresponds to TRBD1 (6 bases). CDR3 length: 14 residues. The ends were cut back, 1 base at V and 4 bases at J, with 10 bases in the middle. CDR3 DNA sequence: TGTGCCAGCAGTTTAGGGGACATCTTCTATGGCTACACCTTC. Translated, it gives CASSLGDIFYGYTF.

This clonotype showed up many times. The CDR3 sequence is CASSYRDLLGISSYNEQFF. The CDR3 bases are TGTGCCAGCAGTTACAGGGACCTACTAGGGATTAGCTCCTACAATGAGCAGTTCTTC. The chain joins TRBV2 to TRBJ2-1; a weak D match, TRBD1 (6 bases). The CDR3 consists of 19 residues. Germline CDR1 reads SNHLY; CDR2 reads FYNNEI. Trimming stripped 5 bases from V and 0 bases from J, with 23 bases between.

This clonotype was recorded many times. This chain links TRBV18 with TRBJ1-2; maybe TRBD1 (5 bases). V shed 9 bases and J shed 4 bases, with 12 bases lying between them. CDR3 length equals 12 residues. Germline V gene sequence: CDR1 KGHSH, CDR2 LQKENI. DNA for the CDR3: TGTGCCAGTAGTCCAGGGTCCTATGGCTACACCTTC. Translating gives CASSPGSYGYTF.

This chain joins TRBV4-1 and TRBJ1-5, with a weak D call TRBD1 (6 bases). This CDR3 region has 16 residues. Germline CDR1 reads MGHRA; CDR2 reads YSYEKL. With 4 bases removed from V and 6 bases from J, the gap between germline ends came to 19 bases. CDR3 coding DNA: TGCGCCAGCAGCCCGGGGGGAGGGGGTGCGGGTCAGCCCCAGCATTTT. As protein: CASSPGGGGAGQPQHF.

This clonotype was counted many times. The chain couples TRBV6-1 to TRBJ1-1; D gene ambiguous. Germline lookup yields CDR1 MNHNS and CDR2 SASEGT. V was pared by 1 base and J by 7 bases, with 13 bases between. CDR3 length: 14 residues. CDR3 nucleotide sequence: TGTGCCAGCAGTGAAGGGAGAAGACTGCTTGAAGCTTTCTTT. Translated: CASSEGRRLLEAFF.

This clonotype has more than one count but fewer than ten. This chain connects TRBV12-3 or TRBV12-4 to TRBJ2-2; TRBD1 aligns across 8 bases. V lost 7 bases to trimming and J lost 7 bases; unmatched junction nucleotides: 5. The CDR3 runs 13 residues. The CDR3 DNA reads TGTGCCAGCAACAGGGGGTTTTACGGGGAGCTGTTTTTT. This codes for CASNRGFYGELFF.

V usage is TRBV30 and J usage is TRBJ2-7, with 9 bases that match TRBD1. With 8 bases clipped from V and 2 bases from J, the junction kept 10 bases outside the gene matches. The germline V gene has CDR1 GTSNPN and CDR2 SVGIG (reference sequence). The CDR3 contains 14 residues. CDR3 nucleotide sequence: TGTGCCACCGCGCCGGGACAGGGAGCCTACGAGCAGTACTTC. This encodes CATAPGQGAYEQYF.

This clonotype has ten or more counts. The chain combines TRBV12-3 or TRBV12-4 with TRBJ1-5; no clear D gene. V was pared by 3 bases and J by 6 bases, with 15 bases between. This CDR3 spans 15 amino acids. CDR3 nucleotides: TGTGCCAGCAGTTTGGGTGCGCGGGTGGGTCAGCCCCAGCATTTT. Translation gives CASSLGARVGQPQHF.

This clonotype was recorded many times. This chain connects TRBV19 to TRBJ2-5; no definite D call. V was shortened by 5 bases and J by 3 bases, with 10 bases between the two germline ends. This CDR3 contains 13 residues. Germline V gives CDR1 LNHDA, CDR2 SQIVND (reference sequence). CDR3 amino acids: CASSPRREETQYF. The CDR3 DNA is TGTGCCAGTAGTCCCAGACGAGAAGAGACCCAGTACTTC.

This clonotype came up a few times. The genes are TRBV12-3 or TRBV12-4 and TRBJ1-2; possibly TRBD1 for D (6 bases). Deletions cut 5 bases from V and 8 bases from J, with 6 bases between. The CDR3 length is 10 residues. CDR3 nucleotide sequence: TGTGCCAGCAGTGGGACAGGCTACACCTTC. The encoded protein is CASSGTGYTF.

The CDR3 is CASSLVASGLLGYTF. DNA of the CDR3: TGTGCCAGCAGCTTAGTTGCTTCGGGACTTTTAGGCTACACCTTC. V usage is TRBV7-3 and J usage is TRBJ1-2; the D gene is possibly TRBD1 (5 bases). Germline V gene lookup returns CDR1 SGHTA and CDR2 FQGTGA. The CDR3 consists of 15 residues. Trimming stripped 2 bases from V and 8 bases from J, with 18 bases between.

As regards this clonotype: This may be a read error: a much more frequent sequence differs by one nucleotide. The chain joins TRBV5-1 to TRBJ2-3; 13 nucleotides agree with TRBD2. This CDR3 is 16 amino acids long. Per germline, CDR1 SGHRS and CDR2 YFSETQ. The CDR3 nucleotides are TGCGCCAGCAGTACCGGACTAGCGGGAGTGGCAGAAACGCAGTATTTT. Translation: CASSTGLAGVAETQYF.

At least ten counts were recorded for this clonotype. This rearrangement joins TRBV30 to TRBJ2-1; D possibly uses TRBD1 or TRBD2 (6 bases each). The V end was cut by 2 bases, the J end by 7 bases, with 9 bases between. The CDR3 runs 12 residues. Germline V gene data show CDR1 as GTSNPN and CDR2 as SVGIG (reference sequence). The CDR3 here is CAWSTGRNEQFF. The CDR3, as DNA: TGTGCCTGGAGTACAGGGAGGAATGAGCAGTTCTTC.

This rearrangement joins TRBV5-1 to TRBJ2-4, with 11 bases matching TRBD2. The germline gives CDR1 SGHRS, CDR2 YFSETQ. The ends lost 6 bases at V and 7 bases at J; junction bases unmatched: 9. The CDR3 has 15 amino acids. The CDR3 spells CASKNSGRASNIQYF. The CDR3, as DNA: TGCGCCAGCAAAAATAGCGGGAGGGCTTCGAACATTCAGTACTTC.

This clonotype occurred many times. The genes are TRBV11-2 and TRBJ2-7, with D possibly TRBD1 on 5 matching bases. The CDR3 runs 15 residues. Germline lookup yields CDR1 SGHAT and CDR2 FQNNGV. Trimming cost V 5 bases and J 2 bases, with 16 bases left between them. CDR3 protein: CASSPSGFSTYEQYF. The CDR3 nucleotides read TGTGCCAGCAGCCCCTCAGGGTTTTCAACCTACGAGCAGTACTTC. Variable domain in full (rest from reference TRBV11-2 and TRBJ2-7): EAGVAQSPRYKIIEKRQSVAFWCNPISGHATLYWYQQILGQGPKLLIQFQNNGVVDDSQLPKDRFSAERLKGVDSTLKIQPAKLEDSAVYLCASSPSGFSTYEQYFGPGTRLTVT.

This clonotype came up many times. The chain uses TRBV30 and TRBJ2-7; D gene uncertain. Deletions cut 1 base from V and 3 bases from J, with 1 base between. From germline, CDR1 is GTSNPN and CDR2 SVGIG (reference sequence). The CDR3 has 10 residues. CDR3 residues: CAWSDYEQYF. CDR3 bases: TGTGCCTGGAGTGACTACGAGCAGTACTTC.

This clonotype was observed a few times. The rearrangement uses TRBV7-8 and TRBJ2-7; TRBD2 matches at 12 bases. Germline CDR1 SGHVS, CDR2 FQNEAQ. V trimming: 1 base; J trimming: 5 bases; junction bases outside the gene matches: 9. This CDR3 comprises 17 residues. As DNA, the CDR3 is TGTGCCAGCAGCTTAGGACCTAGCGGGAGGGCCGGGGACGAGCAGTACGTC. This codes for CASSLGPSGRAGDEQYV.

This clonotype occurred a few times. The chain employs TRBV19 and TRBJ2-2; TRBD2 might be the D (5 bases). The CDR3 sequence is 15 residues long. V lost 3 bases and J 4 bases, leaving 12 bases between the germline ends. Germline CDR1 is LNHDA and CDR2 is SQIVND (reference sequence). Here the CDR3 DNA reads TGTGCCAGTAGTATTCCCCGCCGGGGCACCGGGGAGCTGTTTTTT. Protein sequence: CASSIPRRGTGELFF.

This clonotype has a count of ten or more. V is TRBV3-1 and J is TRBJ2-7, with D unclear. Germline CDR1 reads LGHDT; CDR2 reads YNNKEL (reference sequence). This CDR3 is built from 13 residues. Trimming removed 1 base at V and 1 base at J, with 5 bases between. In nucleotides, the CDR3 is TGTGCCAGCAGCCAAGTACAGTCCTACGAGCAGTACTTC. It encodes CASSQVQSYEQYF.

The chain carries TRBV20-1 and TRBJ2-2; 10 bases are shared with TRBD1. The germline V gene encodes CDR1 DFQATT and CDR2 SNEGSKA (reference sequence). The CDR3 is 17 amino acids. V trimming: 3 bases; J trimming: 4 bases; junction bases outside the gene matches: 11. The CDR3 DNA reads as TGCAGTGCTAGGGGAGGTCGGGACAGGGGTCCCACCGGGGAGCTGTTTTTT. Its translation: CSARGGRDRGPTGELFF.

The rearrangement links TRBV6-1 to TRBJ2-5; tentatively, D is TRBD2 (6 bases). The germline V gene has CDR1 MNHNS and CDR2 SASEGT. V was cut by 3 bases and J by 2 bases, with 13 bases left in between. CDR3 length equals 15 residues. The chain's CDR3 is CASSDRAGRQETQYF. DNA for the CDR3: TGTGCCAGCAGTGATAGGGCGGGGAGGCAAGAGACCCAGTACTTC.

The sample holds a few counts of this clonotype. The chain combines TRBV3-1 with TRBJ2-1; TRBD2 matches at 11 bases. Germline V CDR1 and CDR2: LGHDT, YNNKEL (reference sequence). Losses at the gene ends were 8 bases for V and 8 bases for J; bases not matched to a gene: 8. The CDR3 has 14 amino acids. The CDR3 bases are TGTGCCAGCCGAACTAGCGGGAGTGGTTATGAGCAGTTCTTC. It codes for CASRTSGSGYEQFF.

The chain links TRBV5-1 to TRBJ2-3, with 10 positions matching TRBD2. Germline CDR1 and CDR2: SGHRS and YFSETQ. This CDR3 contains 18 residues. Trimming removed 1 base from V and 3 bases from J; junction bases left unmatched: 11. CDR3: CASSLTLAGPGQTDTQYF. The DNA of the CDR3 is TGCGCCAGCAGCTTGACACTAGCGGGACCCGGCCAAACAGATACGCAGTATTTT.

V gene TRBV4-1 combines with J gene TRBJ1-2, with 7 bases identical to TRBD1. Per germline, CDR1 MGHRA and CDR2 YSYEKL. This CDR3 has 15 residues. V lost 4 bases, J lost 8 bases, and 13 bases stayed unmatched. The CDR3 here is CASSPRTGSGVGYTF. The CDR3, as DNA: TGCGCCAGCAGCCCCCGGACAGGCTCCGGGGTGGGCTACACCTTC.